Listed below are T cell receptor beta chains from one sample, sequenced in a study of neurological immune-mediated disorders. MiXCR, run by TCRdb on the 5' RACE reads, gives a single entry per CDR3 protein. This sample has tens of thousands of distinct CDR3 sequences, with 9.4% found just once. The specimen was PBMCs. The source of these receptors is a man between 50 and 59 years old in good health. CDR3s include the opening cysteine and the closing phenylalanine or tryptophan. D genes are given only for firm matches. Some rows mark clone size as missing; the rest say once, few, many or name a class of expanded clone.

>TRBJ2-3|TRBV4-2|many|-
TGTGCCAGCAGCCCAAGGGAACGGTCCAGCCTAGTCATCACAGATACGCAGTATTTT
CASSPRERSSLVITDTQYF
>TRBJ2-3|TRBV5-1|many|-
TGCGCCAGCAATCCGGGTAATGCAGATACGCAGTATTTT
CASNPGNADTQYF
>TRBJ2-1|TRBV7-2|many|TRBD2
TGTGCCAGCAGCTTAGTGGCGGGGGGAGGCAATGAGCAGTTCTTC
CASSLVAGGGNEQFF
>TRBJ2-1|TRBV25-1|many|-
TGTGCCAGCAGTGTTCAGGCTAATGAGCAGTTCTTC
CASSVQANEQFF
>TRBJ1-1|TRBV29-1|many|-
TGCAGCGTTGGGCGCGGGAAACTTGAAGCTTTCTTT
CSVGRGKLEAFF
>TRBJ2-1|TRBV6-1|many|-
TGTGCCAGCAGTGAAGCACCCTCTTTCACCTGGGAGCAGTTCTTC
CASSEAPSFTWEQFF
>TRBJ2-1|TRBV2|many|-
TGTGCCAGCAGTGAAGCGGAACAGGGAGCGTCGGGTGAGCAGTTCTTC
CASSEAEQGASGEQFF
>TRBJ2-7|TRBV12-3/TRBV12-4|many|-
TGTGCCAGCAGTTTGGGGCGCTTAAGGGAGCAGTACTTC
CASSLGRLREQYF
>TRBJ2-3|TRBV6-1|many|-
TGTGCCAGCAGACTAGCAGGCACAGATACGCAGTATTTT
CASRLAGTDTQYF
>TRBJ2-1|TRBV7-2|many|-
TGTGCCAGCAGCCCCGGCCTGGGGCGGAATGAGCAGTTCTTC
CASSPGLGRNEQFF
>TRBJ2-1|TRBV5-1|many|TRBD2
TGCGCCAGCAGCTGGGGACTAGCGGACAATGAGCAGTTCTTC
CASSWGLADNEQFF
>TRBJ2-5|TRBV5-5|many|-
TGTGCCAGCAGCTTGGGACACGACATACAAGAGACCCAGTACTTC
CASSLGHDIQETQYF
>TRBJ2-1|TRBV7-6|-|TRBD2
TGTGCCAGCAGCCCAACTAGCGGGAGCTATGAGCAGTTCTTC
CASSPTSGSYEQFF
>TRBJ2-5|TRBV5-1|many|TRBD1
TGCGCCAGCAGCCCGGGGACAGGGGCGGTCCGAGAGACCCAGTACTTC
CASSPGTGAVRETQYF
>TRBJ1-1|TRBV29-1|many|-
TGCAGCGTTGAAGAGTTTGGTGAAAATGAAGCTTTCTTT
CSVEEFGENEAFF
>TRBJ2-2|TRBV28|many|TRBD2
TGTGCCAGCAGTTTGGGGGGGGGTCTCACCGGGGAGCTGTTTTTT
CASSLGGGLTGELFF
>TRBJ2-5|TRBV7-8|few|-
TGTGCCAGCAGCTTAGCGTGGGGGGGCGGGAGTGAGACCCAGTACTTC
CASSLAWGGGSETQYF
>TRBJ2-2|TRBV20-1|many|-
TGCAGTGCGTCCGGGACGGCCAACACCGGGGAGCTGTTTTTT
CSASGTANTGELFF
>TRBJ1-2|TRBV29-1|many|TRBD1
TGCAGCGTGGATGGGACAGGGGATTTTGGCTACACCTTC
CSVDGTGDFGYTF